The next 21 T cell receptor beta chains were all read from a single sample in a study of blood T cells in healthy people across ages. With a J-beta primer mix and a sample-barcoded 5' primer, a second PCR ran roughly 7 to 11 cycles. TCRdb recomputed calls from the 5' RACE reads with MiXCR, one row per CDR3 protein. The sample lists 550,000 to 750,000 distinct CDR3 sequences, roughly 21% occurring once. The source material was blood. Receptor source: a man aged 65-85 years in good health.

The chain recombines TRBV27 with TRBJ2-2, with unresolved D. Per the germline V gene, CDR1 is MNHEY and CDR2 is SMNVEV (reference sequence). The length of the CDR3 is 14 residues. V was cut by 3 bases and J by 0 bases, with 5 bases left in between. The CDR3 here is CASSFQANTGELFF. DNA for the CDR3: TGTGCCAGCAGTTTTCAGGCGAACACCGGGGAGCTGTTTTTT.

This clonotype appeared a few times. This rearrangement joins TRBV28 to TRBJ1-5; 7 bases match TRBD1. The V gene end was trimmed by 5 bases and the J gene end by 4 bases; junction bases not matched to a gene: 8. The CDR3 is 15 residues long. In germline, CDR1 is MDHEN, CDR2 SYDVKM. CDR3 sequence: CASSPGGRTNQPQHF. The DNA for the CDR3 is TGTGCCAGCAGTCCAGGGGGGAGAACTAATCAGCCCCAGCATTTT.

This CDR3 is CASSVGQGLPKNIQYF. CDR3 coding DNA: TGTGCCAGCAGCGTGGGACAGGGACTTCCCAAAAACATTCAGTACTTC. This chain joins TRBV7-3 and TRBJ2-4; 9 bases agree with TRBD1. CDR1 is SGHTA and CDR2 is FQGTGA in the germline V gene. Trimming cost V 5 bases and J 2 bases; bases outside gene matches: 7. The CDR3 totals 16 residues. The variable domain in full, with the rest retrieved from reference TRBV7-3 and TRBJ2-4, is GAGVSQTPSNKVTEKGKYVELRCDPISGHTALYWYRQSLGQGPEFLIYFQGTGAADDSGLPNDRFFAVRPEGSVSTLKIQRTERGDSAVYLCASSVGQGLPKNIQYFGAGTRLSVL.

This clonotype was observed a few times. Germline is not matched at one junction end, which may reflect a read error. The V gene is TRBV29-1, the J gene TRBJ2-1; D not resolved. Per the germline V gene, CDR1 is SQVTM and CDR2 is ANQGSEA. This CDR3 comprises 13 residues. CDR3 nucleotide sequence: TGCAGCGTTGCTACTATTGACTCCAATGGGCAGTTCTTC. It codes for CSVATIDSNGQFF.

This chain joins TRBV5-1 and TRBJ2-2; TRBD1 is a possible D gene (6 bases). The CDR3 totals 15 residues. CDR1 is SGHRS, CDR2 YFSETQ, per germline. Trimming took off 3 bases at V and 3 bases at J, with 12 bases between the two ends. CDR3 nucleotide sequence: TGCGCCAGCAGCTCAACAGGGATGTACACCGGGGAGCTGTTTTTT. Its translation is CASSSTGMYTGELFF.

The gene calls are TRBV20-1 and TRBJ1-1, with a tentative D call TRBD1 (5 bases). Germline V lookup: CDR1 DFQATT, CDR2 SNEGSKA (reference sequence). The CDR3 runs 13 residues. V was shortened by 5 bases and J by 2 bases, with 12 bases between the two germline ends. The DNA of the CDR3 is TGCAGTGCTCGCCGGGACCCCAACACTGAAGCTTTCTTT. Translation: CSARRDPNTEAFF.

The chain employs TRBV9 and TRBJ2-3, with D hard to call. CDR3 size: 14 residues. With 1 base removed from V and 3 bases from J, the gap between germline ends came to 9 bases. CDR1 and CDR2 (germline): SGDLS, YYNGEE. The CDR3 loop is CASSVWLKTDTQYF. The CDR3, as DNA: TGTGCCAGCAGCGTATGGCTAAAAACAGATACGCAGTATTTT.

This clonotype appeared a few times. The gene calls are TRBV5-1 and TRBJ2-3; 8 bases fit TRBD1. The V gene's germline CDR1 is SGHRS and CDR2 YFSETQ. Trimming at V came to 4 bases and at J to 1 base, leaving 2 bases not matched to a gene. CDR3 length: 14 amino acids. CDR3 amino acids: CASSGTGGTDTQYF. CDR3 bases: TGCGCCAGCAGCGGGACAGGCGGCACAGATACGCAGTATTTT.

This rearrangement joins TRBV5-1 to TRBJ1-3; a possible D gene is TRBD1 (6 bases). Looked up from germline, CDR1 is SGHRS and CDR2 is YFSETQ. This CDR3 is built from 17 residues. Trimming shortened V by 5 bases and J by 4 bases, and 22 bases separated the two germline ends. The CDR3 sequence: CASSSQGQGSSGNTIYF. The CDR3 nucleotides read TGCGCCAGCAGTTCCCAGGGGCAAGGGTCGAGCGGAAACACCATATATTTT.

The V and J genes are TRBV12-3 or TRBV12-4 and TRBJ2-5; D not resolved. The J call could be wrong; TRBJ2-7 is a better fit for the DNA end. This CDR3 contains 15 residues. CDR3 coding DNA: TGTGCCAGCAGGCCACCCGACGGTAGCTCCTACGAGCAGTACTTC. This encodes CASRPPDGSSYEQYF.

DNA of the CDR3: TGCAGTGTCCCCAAGGAGACAGGGATTAATTCACCCCTCCACTTT. Translating gives CSVPKETGINSPLHF. The rearrangement joins TRBV20-1 to TRBJ1-6; TRBD1 agrees at 7 bases. Losses at the gene ends were 7 bases for V and 6 bases for J; bases not matched to a gene: 12. CDR1 is DFQATT and CDR2 is SNEGSKA in the germline V gene (reference sequence). This CDR3 is built from 15 residues.

The chain uses TRBV4-1 and TRBJ2-3; TRBD2 might be the D (5 bases). Trimming shortened V by 0 bases and J by 4 bases, and 11 bases separated the two germline ends. Per the germline V gene, CDR1 is MGHRA and CDR2 is YSYEKL. The CDR3 sequence is 15 residues long. CDR3 DNA: TGCGCCAGCAGCCAAGAAGACTATAGTGCAGATACGCAGTATTTT. Translating gives CASSQEDYSADTQYF.

The rearrangement uses TRBV20-1 and TRBJ1-1; the D is unclear. CDR3 length: 14 residues. Deletions cut 0 bases from V and 4 bases from J, with 12 bases between. CDR1 is DFQATT, CDR2 SNEGSKA, per germline (reference sequence). CDR3 DNA: TGCAGTGCTAGAGATAGTCGTTTGAGCACTGAAGCTTTCTTT. Encoded protein: CSARDSRLSTEAFF.

V gene TRBV29-1 combines with J gene TRBJ2-1; D possibly corresponds to TRBD1 (6 bases). V was trimmed by 6 bases and J by 12 bases, leaving 15 bases between them. Germline V gene lookup returns CDR1 SQVTM and CDR2 ANQGSEA. This CDR3 is built from 11 residues. The CDR3 bases are TGCAGCGTGCGGACAGCGAGGGTGCAGTTCTTC. Protein product: CSVRTARVQFF.

This clonotype occurred a few times. The chain couples TRBV20-1 to TRBJ2-4; D gene unclear. Germline CDR1 DFQATT, CDR2 SNEGSKA (reference sequence). CDR3 length equals 10 residues. With 2 bases removed from V and 4 bases from J, the gap between germline ends came to 0 bases. This CDR3 is CSARKNIQYF. CDR3 coding DNA: TGCAGTGCTAGAAAAAACATTCAGTACTTC.

CDR3 nucleotide sequence: TGCAGTGCTGCTAGCGGGAGTGGTCCCGGTACGCAGTATTTT. This codes for CSAASGSGPGTQYF. The chain recombines TRBV20-1 with TRBJ2-3; 10 bases agree with TRBD2. This CDR3 is built from 14 residues. Trimming removed 5 bases from V and 8 bases from J; junction bases left unmatched: 10. Germline CDR1 and CDR2: DFQATT and SNEGSKA (reference sequence).

The V call is TRBV10-3, the J call TRBJ2-1; D is ambiguous. There are 15 residues in the CDR3. The germline V gene encodes CDR1 ENHRY and CDR2 SYGVKD. Trimming shortened V by 0 bases and J by 7 bases, and 13 bases separated the two germline ends. In DNA form, the CDR3 reads TGTGCCATCAGTGAGTCTGGTACGACCATTAATGAGCAGTTCTTC. As protein: CAISESGTTINEQFF.

The V and J genes are TRBV5-6 and TRBJ1-1; 9 nucleotides agree with TRBD1. CDR3 size: 15 residues. Losses at the gene ends were 3 bases for V and 5 bases for J; bases not matched to a gene: 8. Germline loops: CDR1 SGHDT, CDR2 YYEEEE. CDR3 in amino acids: CASSSKRTGDTEAFF. The CDR3 bases are TGTGCCAGCAGCTCGAAAAGGACAGGGGATACTGAAGCTTTCTTT.

This clonotype was picked up many times. The CDR3 bases are TGCGCCAGCAGCTTGGATCGGACAGCAACTAATGAAAAACTGTTTTTT. It yields the protein CASSLDRTATNEKLFF. This chain links TRBV5-1 with TRBJ1-4; D is possibly TRBD1 (6 bases). Per the germline V gene, CDR1 is SGHRS and CDR2 is YFSETQ. The CDR3 covers 16 residues. V lost 0 bases and J lost 0, with 9 bases in between.

This clonotype was seen only a few times. This may be a read error, as it is one base from a much larger clone. The CDR3 does not end in the conserved phenylalanine or tryptophan, so this is likely a read error. This sequence joins TRBV6-5 and TRBJ2-7; 13 bases map to TRBD2. J lost 5 bases, V lost 4 bases, and 2 bases had no gene match. The CDR3 has 14 amino acids. Germline CDR1 MNHEY, CDR2 SVGAGI. In nucleotides, the CDR3 is TGTGCCAGCAGTTGGACTAGCGGGAGCCACGAGCAGTACCTC. Its translation: CASSWTSGSHEQYL.

This clonotype was counted only a few times. The chain is built from TRBV7-2 and TRBJ2-7; D possibly corresponds to TRBD2 (6 bases). The germline CDR1 and CDR2 sequences are SGHTA and FQGNSA. V was pared by 3 bases and J by 0 bases, with 9 bases between. The CDR3 is 14 residues long. The DNA for the CDR3 is TGTGCCAGCAGCTTCGAGCGGGCCTCCTACGAGCAGTACTTC. It codes for CASSFERASYEQYF.